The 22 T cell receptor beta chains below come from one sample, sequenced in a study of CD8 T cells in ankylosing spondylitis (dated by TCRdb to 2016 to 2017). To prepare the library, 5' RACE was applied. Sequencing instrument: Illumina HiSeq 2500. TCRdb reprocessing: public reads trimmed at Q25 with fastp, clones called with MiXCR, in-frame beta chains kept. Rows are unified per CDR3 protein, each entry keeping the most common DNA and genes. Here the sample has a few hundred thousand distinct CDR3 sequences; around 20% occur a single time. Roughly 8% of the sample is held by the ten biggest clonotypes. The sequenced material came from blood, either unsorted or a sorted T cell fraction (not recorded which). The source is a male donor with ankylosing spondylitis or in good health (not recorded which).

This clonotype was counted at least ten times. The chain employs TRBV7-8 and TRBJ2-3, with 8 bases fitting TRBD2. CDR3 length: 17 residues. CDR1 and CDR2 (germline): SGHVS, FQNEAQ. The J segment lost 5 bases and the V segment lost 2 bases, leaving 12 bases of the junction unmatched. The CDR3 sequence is CASSLLPGLEVGDTQYF. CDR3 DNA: TGTGCCAGCAGCTTATTGCCGGGACTAGAAGTCGGAGATACGCAGTATTTT.

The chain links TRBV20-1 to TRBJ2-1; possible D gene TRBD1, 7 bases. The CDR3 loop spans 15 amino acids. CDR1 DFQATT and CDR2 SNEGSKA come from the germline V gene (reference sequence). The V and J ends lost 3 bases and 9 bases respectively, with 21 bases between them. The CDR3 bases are TGCAGTGCTAGTCTGCGGGACCTGAGACAGGGTGAGCAGTTCTTC. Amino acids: CSASLRDLRQGEQFF.

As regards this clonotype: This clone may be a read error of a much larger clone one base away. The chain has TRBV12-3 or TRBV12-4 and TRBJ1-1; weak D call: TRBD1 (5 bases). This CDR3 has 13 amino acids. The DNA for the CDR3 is TGTGCCAACAGTCCTCGCAGGGACACTGAAGCTTTCTTT. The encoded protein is CANSPRRDTEAFF.

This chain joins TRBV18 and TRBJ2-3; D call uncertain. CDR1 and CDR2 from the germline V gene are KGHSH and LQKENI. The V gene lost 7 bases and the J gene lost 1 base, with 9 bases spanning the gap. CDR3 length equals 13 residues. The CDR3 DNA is TGTGCCAGCTGCACGGGTCGCACAGATACGCAGTATTTT. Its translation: CASCTGRTDTQYF.

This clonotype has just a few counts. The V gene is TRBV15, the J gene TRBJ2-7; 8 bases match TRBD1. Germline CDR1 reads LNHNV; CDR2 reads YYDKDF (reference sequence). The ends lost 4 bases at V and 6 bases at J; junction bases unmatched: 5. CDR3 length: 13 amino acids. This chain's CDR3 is CATSIDRGGEQYV. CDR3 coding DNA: TGTGCCACCAGCATCGACAGGGGCGGCGAGCAGTACGTC.

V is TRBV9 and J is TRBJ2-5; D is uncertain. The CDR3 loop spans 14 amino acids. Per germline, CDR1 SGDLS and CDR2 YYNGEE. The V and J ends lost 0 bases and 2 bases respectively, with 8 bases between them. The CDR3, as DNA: TGTGCCAGCAGCGTAGGGACCGTTCAAGAGACCCAGTACTTC. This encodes CASSVGTVQETQYF.

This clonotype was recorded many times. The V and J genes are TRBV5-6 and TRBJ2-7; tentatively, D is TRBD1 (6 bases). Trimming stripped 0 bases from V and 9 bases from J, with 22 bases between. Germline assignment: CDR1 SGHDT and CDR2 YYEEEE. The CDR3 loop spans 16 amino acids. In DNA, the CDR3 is TGTGCCAGCAGCTTGGGGGGGTCGGGACACTATATTGCGCAGTACGTC. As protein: CASSLGGSGHYIAQYV.

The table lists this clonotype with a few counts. This CDR3 is CASSRDRGGELFF. In DNA form, the CDR3 reads TGTGCCAGCAGCCGGGACAGGGGCGGGGAGCTGTTTTTT. This chain joins TRBV7-2 and TRBJ2-2, with TRBD1 matching over 10 bases. The CDR3 consists of 13 residues. V was clipped by 5 bases and J by 7 bases; unmatched bases: 1. The germline gives CDR1 SGHTA, CDR2 FQGNSA.

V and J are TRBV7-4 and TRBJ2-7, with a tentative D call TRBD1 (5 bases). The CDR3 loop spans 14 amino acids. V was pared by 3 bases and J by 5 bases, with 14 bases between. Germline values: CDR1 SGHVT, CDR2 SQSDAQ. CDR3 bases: TGTGCCAGCAGCTTTAGGGCAGGGCCCCACGAGCAGTACGTC. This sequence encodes CASSFRAGPHEQYV.

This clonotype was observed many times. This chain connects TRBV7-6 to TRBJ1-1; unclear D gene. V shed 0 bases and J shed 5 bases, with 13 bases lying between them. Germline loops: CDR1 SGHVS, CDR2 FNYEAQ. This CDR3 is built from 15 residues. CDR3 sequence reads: CASSLAADGSTEAFF. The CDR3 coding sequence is TGTGCCAGCAGCTTAGCGGCAGACGGATCGACTGAAGCTTTCTTT.

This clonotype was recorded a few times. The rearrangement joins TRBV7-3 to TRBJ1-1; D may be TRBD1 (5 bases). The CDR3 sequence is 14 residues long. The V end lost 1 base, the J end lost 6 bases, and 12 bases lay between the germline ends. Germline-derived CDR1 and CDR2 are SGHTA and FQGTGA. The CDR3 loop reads CASSLMGERAEAFF. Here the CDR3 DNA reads TGTGCCAGCAGCTTAATGGGGGAGCGGGCTGAAGCTTTCTTT.

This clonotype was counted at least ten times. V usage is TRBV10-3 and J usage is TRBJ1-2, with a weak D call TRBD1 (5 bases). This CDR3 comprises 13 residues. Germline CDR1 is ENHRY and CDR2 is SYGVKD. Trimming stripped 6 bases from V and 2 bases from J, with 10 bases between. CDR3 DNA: TGTGCCATCAGCCGGGACGACAACTATGGCTACACCTTC. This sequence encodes CAISRDDNYGYTF.

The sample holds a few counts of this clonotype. CDR3 sequence: CASSEWGGRRDYGYTF. In DNA, the CDR3 is TGTGCCAGCAGTGAATGGGGGGGCAGGAGGGACTATGGCTACACCTTC. J is TRBJ1-2 and V is TRBV25-1; D is perhaps TRBD1 (6 bases). The CDR3 has 16 residues. V was shortened by 1 base and J by 3 bases, with 15 bases between the two germline ends. Germline V gene sequence: CDR1 MGHDK, CDR2 SYGVNS.

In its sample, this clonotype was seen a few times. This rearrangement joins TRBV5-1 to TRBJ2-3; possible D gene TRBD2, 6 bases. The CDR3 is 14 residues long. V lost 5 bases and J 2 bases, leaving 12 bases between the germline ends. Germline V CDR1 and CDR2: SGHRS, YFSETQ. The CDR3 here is CASSRVAATDTQYF. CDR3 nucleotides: TGCGCCAGCAGTCGAGTAGCGGCCACAGATACGCAGTATTTT.

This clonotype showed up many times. The CDR3 spells CASRDGALNSPLHF. DNA of the CDR3: TGCGCCAGCAGGGACGGAGCGCTCAATTCACCCCTCCACTTT. The chain joins TRBV5-1 to TRBJ1-6; D remains ambiguous. The CDR3 runs to 14 residues. Germline CDR1 SGHRS, CDR2 YFSETQ. V lost 5 bases and J 7 bases, leaving 13 bases between the germline ends.

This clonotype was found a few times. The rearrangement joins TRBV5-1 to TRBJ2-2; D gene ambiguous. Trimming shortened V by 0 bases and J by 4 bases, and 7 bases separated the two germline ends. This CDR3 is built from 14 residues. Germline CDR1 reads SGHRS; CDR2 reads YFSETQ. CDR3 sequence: CASSLDAVTGELFF. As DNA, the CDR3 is TGCGCCAGCAGCTTGGACGCAGTCACCGGGGAGCTGTTTTTT. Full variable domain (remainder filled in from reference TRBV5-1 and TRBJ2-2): KAGVTQTPRYLIKTRGQQVTLSCSPISGHRSVSWYQQTPGQGLQFLFEYFSETQRNKGNFPGRFSGRQFSNSRSEMNVSTLELGDSALYLCASSLDAVTGELFFGEGSRLTVL.

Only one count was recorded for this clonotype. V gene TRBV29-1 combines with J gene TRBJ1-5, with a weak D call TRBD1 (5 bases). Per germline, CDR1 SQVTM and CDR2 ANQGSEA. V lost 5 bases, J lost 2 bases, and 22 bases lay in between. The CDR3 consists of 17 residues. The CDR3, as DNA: TGCAGCGTTTCCACTCCCGGGACGCCGGAGGGCAATCAGCCCCAGCATTTT. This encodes CSVSTPGTPEGNQPQHF.

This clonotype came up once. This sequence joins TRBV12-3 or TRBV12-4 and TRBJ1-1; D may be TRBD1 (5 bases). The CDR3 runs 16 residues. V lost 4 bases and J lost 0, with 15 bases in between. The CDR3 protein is CASSSEGKGVNTEAFF. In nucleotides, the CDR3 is TGTGCCAGCAGTTCCGAGGGGAAAGGGGTGAACACTGAAGCTTTCTTT.

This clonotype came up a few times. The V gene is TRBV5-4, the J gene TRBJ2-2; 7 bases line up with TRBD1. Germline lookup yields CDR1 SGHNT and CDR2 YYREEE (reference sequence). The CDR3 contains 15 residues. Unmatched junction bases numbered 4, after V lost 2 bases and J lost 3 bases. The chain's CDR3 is CASSFDRDHTGELFF. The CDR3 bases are TGTGCCAGCAGCTTCGACAGGGACCACACCGGGGAGCTGTTTTTT.

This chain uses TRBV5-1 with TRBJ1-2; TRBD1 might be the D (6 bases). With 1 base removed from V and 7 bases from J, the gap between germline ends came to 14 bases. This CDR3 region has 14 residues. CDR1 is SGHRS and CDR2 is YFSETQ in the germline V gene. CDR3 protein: CASSLTSGEGGYTF. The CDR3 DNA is TGCGCCAGCAGCTTGACCTCAGGGGAGGGTGGCTACACCTTC.

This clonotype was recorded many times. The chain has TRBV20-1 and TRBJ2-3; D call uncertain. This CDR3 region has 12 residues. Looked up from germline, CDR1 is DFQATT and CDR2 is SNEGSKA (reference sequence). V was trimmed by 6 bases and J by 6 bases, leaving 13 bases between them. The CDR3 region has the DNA TGCAGTGCGCAGACCCCTAGGGATACGCAGTATTTT. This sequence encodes CSAQTPRDTQYF.

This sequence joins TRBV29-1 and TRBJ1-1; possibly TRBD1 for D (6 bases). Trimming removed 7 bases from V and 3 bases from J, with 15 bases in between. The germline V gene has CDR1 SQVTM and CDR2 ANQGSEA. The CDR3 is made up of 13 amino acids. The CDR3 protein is CSASGGGYTEAFF. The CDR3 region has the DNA TGCAGCGCGTCCGGGGGCGGTTACACTGAAGCTTTCTTT.